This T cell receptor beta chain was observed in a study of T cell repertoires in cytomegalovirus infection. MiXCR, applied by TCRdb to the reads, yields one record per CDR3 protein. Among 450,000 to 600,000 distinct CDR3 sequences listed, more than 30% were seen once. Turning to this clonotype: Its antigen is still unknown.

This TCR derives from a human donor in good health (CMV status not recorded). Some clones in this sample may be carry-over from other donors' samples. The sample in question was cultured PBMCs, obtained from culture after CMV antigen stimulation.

CDR3 residues: CASSPDGADTQYF. DNA of the CDR3: TGTGCCAGCAGCCCGGACGGGGCAGATACGCAGTATTTT. This chain uses TRBV12-3 or TRBV12-4 with TRBJ2-3; D possibly corresponds to TRBD2 (5 bases). There are 13 residues in the CDR3. The ends were cut back, 6 bases at V and 4 bases at J, with 11 bases in the middle.